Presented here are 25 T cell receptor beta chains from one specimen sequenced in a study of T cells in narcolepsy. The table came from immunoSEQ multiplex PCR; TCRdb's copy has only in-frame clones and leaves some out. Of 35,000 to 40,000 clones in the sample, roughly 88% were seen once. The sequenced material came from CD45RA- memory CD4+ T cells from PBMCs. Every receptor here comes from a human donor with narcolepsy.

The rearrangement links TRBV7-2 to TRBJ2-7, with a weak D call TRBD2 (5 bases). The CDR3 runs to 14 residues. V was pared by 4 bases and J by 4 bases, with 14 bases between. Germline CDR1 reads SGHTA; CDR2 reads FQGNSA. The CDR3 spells CASSSARGLYEQYF. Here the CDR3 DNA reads TGTGCCAGCAGCTCGGCCCGCGGGTTGTACGAGCAGTACTTC.

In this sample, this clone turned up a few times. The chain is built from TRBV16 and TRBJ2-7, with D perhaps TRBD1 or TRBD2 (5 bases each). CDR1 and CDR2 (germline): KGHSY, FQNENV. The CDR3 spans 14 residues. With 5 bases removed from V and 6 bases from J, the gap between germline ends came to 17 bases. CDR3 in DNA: TGTGCCAGCAGCGCTCCAGGGAGATGGGGCGAGCAGTACTTC. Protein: CASSAPGRWGEQYF.

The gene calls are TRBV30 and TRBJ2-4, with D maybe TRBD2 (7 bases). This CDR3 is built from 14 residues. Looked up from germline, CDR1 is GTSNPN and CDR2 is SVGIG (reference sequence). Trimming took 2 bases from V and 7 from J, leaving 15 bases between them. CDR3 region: CAWSKGGGPNIQYF. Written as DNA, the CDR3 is TGTGCCTGGAGTAAGGGGGGGGGCCCCAACATTCAGTACTTC.

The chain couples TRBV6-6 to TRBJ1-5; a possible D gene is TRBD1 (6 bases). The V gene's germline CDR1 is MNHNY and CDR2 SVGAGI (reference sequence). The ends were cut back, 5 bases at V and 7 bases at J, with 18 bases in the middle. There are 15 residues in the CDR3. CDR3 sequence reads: CASSHVGQGQQPQHF. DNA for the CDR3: TGTGCCAGCAGTCATGTAGGGCAGGGGCAGCAGCCCCAGCATTTT.

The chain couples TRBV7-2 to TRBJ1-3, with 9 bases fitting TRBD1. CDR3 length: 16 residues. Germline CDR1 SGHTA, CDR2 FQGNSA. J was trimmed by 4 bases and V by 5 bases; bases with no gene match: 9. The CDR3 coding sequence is TGTGCCAGCAGCCTGTACAGGGGGCTAGAAGGAAACACCATATATTTT. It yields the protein CASSLYRGLEGNTIYF.

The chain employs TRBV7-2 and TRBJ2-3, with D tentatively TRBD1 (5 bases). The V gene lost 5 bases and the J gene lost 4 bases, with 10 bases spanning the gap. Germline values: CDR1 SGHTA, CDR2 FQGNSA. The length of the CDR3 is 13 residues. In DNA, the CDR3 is TGTGCCAGCAGCCGGACATTCCCAGATACGCAGTATTTT. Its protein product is CASSRTFPDTQYF.

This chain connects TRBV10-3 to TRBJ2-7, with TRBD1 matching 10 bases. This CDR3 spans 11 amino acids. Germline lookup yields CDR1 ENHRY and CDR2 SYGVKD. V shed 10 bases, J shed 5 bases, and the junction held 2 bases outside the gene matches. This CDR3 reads CATGTGDEQYF. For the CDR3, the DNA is TGTGCCACCGGGACAGGGGACGAGCAGTACTTC.

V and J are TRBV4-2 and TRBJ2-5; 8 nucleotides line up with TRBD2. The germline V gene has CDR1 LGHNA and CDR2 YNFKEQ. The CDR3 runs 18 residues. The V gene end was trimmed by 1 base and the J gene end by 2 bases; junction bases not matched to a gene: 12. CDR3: CASSQVSSSGRKQETQYF. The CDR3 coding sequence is TGTGCCAGCAGCCAAGTTTCCTCTAGCGGGCGAAAACAAGAGACCCAGTACTTC.

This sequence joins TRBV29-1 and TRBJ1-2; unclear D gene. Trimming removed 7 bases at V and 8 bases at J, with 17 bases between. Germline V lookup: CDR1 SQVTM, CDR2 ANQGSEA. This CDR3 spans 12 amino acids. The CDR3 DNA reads TGCAGCGGTTCGGCCTCCCACGGCGGCTACACCTTC. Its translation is CSGSASHGGYTF.

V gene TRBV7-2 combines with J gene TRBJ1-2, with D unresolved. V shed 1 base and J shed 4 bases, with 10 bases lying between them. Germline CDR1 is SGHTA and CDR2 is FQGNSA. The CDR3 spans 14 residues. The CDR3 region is CASSLVPGSYGYTF. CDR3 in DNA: TGTGCCAGCAGCTTAGTTCCGGGAAGCTATGGCTACACCTTC.

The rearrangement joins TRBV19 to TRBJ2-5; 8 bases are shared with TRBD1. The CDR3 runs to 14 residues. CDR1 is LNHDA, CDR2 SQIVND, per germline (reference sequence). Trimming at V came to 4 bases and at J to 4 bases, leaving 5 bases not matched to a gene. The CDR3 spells CASSTGGTVETQYF. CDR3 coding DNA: TGTGCCAGTAGTACAGGGGGCACGGTAGAGACCCAGTACTTC.

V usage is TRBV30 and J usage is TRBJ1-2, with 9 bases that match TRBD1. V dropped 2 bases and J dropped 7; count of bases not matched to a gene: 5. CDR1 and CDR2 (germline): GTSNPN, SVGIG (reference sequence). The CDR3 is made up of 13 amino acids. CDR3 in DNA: TGTGCCTGGAGTTACAGGGGGCGGACTGGCTACACCTTC. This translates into CAWSYRGRTGYTF.

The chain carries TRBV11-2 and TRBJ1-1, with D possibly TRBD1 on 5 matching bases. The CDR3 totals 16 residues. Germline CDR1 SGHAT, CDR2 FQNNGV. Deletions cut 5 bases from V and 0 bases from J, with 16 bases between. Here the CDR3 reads CASSRTPGLLNTEAFF. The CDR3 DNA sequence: TGTGCCAGCAGCCGAACTCCGGGACTGCTGAACACTGAAGCTTTCTTT.

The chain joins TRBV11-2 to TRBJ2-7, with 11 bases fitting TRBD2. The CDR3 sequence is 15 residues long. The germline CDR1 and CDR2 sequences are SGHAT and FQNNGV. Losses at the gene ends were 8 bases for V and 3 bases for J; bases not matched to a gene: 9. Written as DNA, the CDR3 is TGTGCCAGCGGGCTCACGCTAGCGGGGGGCTACGAGCAGTACTTC. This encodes CASGLTLAGGYEQYF.

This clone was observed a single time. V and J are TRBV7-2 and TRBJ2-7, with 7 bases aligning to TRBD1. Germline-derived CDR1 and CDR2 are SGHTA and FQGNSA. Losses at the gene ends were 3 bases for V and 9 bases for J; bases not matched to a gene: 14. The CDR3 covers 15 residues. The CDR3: CASSFAGTDPRGQYF. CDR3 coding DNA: TGTGCCAGCAGCTTTGCCGGGACAGACCCTCGGGGGCAGTACTTC.

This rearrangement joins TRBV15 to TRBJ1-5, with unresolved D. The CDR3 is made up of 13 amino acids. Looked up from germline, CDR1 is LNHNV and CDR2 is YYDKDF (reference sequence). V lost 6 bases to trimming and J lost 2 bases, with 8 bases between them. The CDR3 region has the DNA TGTGCCACCAGTACAGAGCGCAATCAGCCCCAGCATTTT. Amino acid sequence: CATSTERNQPQHF.

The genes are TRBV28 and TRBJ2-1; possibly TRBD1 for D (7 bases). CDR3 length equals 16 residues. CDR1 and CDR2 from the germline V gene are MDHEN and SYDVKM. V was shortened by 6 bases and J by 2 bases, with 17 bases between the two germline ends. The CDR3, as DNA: TGTGCCAGCAGACGCGGGACAGAGGGGCCCTACAATGAGCAGTTCTTC. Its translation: CASRRGTEGPYNEQFF.

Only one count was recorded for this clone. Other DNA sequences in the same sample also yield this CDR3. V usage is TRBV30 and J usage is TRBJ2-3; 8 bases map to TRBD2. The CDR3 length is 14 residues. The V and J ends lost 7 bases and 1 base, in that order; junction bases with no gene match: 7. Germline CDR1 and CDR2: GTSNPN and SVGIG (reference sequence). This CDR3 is CASRGLGGTDTQYF. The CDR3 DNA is TGTGCCTCGCGGGGACTAGGCGGCACAGATACGCAGTATTTT.

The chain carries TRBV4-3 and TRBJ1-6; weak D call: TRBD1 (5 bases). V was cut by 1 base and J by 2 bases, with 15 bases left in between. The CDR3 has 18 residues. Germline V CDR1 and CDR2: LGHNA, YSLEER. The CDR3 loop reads CASSQGVPGSTYNSPLHF. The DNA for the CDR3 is TGCGCCAGCAGCCAAGGCGTCCCAGGGAGCACCTATAATTCACCCCTCCACTTT.

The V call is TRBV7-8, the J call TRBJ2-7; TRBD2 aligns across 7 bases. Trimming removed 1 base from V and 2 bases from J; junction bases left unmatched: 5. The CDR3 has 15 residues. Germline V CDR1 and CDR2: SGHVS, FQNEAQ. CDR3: CASSLEAGMTYEQYF. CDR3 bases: TGTGCCAGCAGCTTAGAAGCGGGGATGACCTACGAGCAGTACTTC.

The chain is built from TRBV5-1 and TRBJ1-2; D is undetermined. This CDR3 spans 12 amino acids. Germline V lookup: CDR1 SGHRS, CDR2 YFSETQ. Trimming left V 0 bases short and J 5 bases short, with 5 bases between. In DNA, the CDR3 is TGCGCCAGCAGCTTGGAGCAGTATGGCTACACCTTC. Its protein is CASSLEQYGYTF.

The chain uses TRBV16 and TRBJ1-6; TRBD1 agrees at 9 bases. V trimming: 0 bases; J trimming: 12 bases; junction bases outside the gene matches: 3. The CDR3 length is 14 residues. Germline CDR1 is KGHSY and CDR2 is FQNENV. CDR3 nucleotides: TGTGCCAGCAGCCAATCGGACAGGGGAGGACCCCTCCACTTT. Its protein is CASSQSDRGGPLHF.

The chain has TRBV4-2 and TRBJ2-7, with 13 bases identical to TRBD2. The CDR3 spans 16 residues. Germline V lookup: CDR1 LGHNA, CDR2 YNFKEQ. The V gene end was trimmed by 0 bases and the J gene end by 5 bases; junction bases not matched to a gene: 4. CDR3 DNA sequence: TGTGCCAGCAGCCAAGATAGGGGACTAGCGGGGAACGAGCAGTACTTC. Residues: CASSQDRGLAGNEQYF.

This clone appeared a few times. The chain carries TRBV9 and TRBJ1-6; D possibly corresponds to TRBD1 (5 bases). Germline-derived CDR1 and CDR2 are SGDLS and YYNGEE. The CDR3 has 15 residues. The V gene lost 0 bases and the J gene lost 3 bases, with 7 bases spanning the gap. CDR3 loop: CASSVDGGYNSPLHF. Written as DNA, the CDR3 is TGTGCCAGCAGCGTAGACGGGGGCTATAATTCACCCCTCCACTTT. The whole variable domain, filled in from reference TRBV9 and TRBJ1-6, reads DSGVTQTPKHLITATGQRVTLRCSPRSGDLSVYWYQQSLDQGLQFLIQYYNGEERAKGNILERFSAQQFPDLHSELNLSSLELGDSALYFCASSVDGGYNSPLHFGNGTRLTVT.

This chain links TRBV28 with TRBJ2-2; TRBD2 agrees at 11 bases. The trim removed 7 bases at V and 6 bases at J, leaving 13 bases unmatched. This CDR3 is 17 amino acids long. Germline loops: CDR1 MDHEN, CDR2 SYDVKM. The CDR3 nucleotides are TGTGCCAGCAAACAACCCGGGACTAGCGGCAGGGCCGGGGAGCTGTTTTTT. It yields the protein CASKQPGTSGRAGELFF.